This paragraph reports one T cell receptor beta chain. Germline values: CDR1 SGDLS, CDR2 YYNGEE. The CDR3 is made up of 16 amino acids. Trimming removed 0 bases from V and 5 bases from J, with 16 bases in between. These data belong to a study of blood T cell repertoires in COVID-19. In the study's own analysis: Estimation of nucleated cell counts relied on the amplification of reference gene primers. The data were produced by immunoSEQ multiplex PCR, yet TCRdb's version contains in-frame clones alone and is incomplete. V and J calls and clone size are those listed in that table; D and trimming were worked out from the DNA. The table records roughly 180,000 clones, around four fifths of them present only once. Assignments of participants to cohorts depended upon their own reported clinical history. For recovered donors of Cohort 3, there were two negative PCRs, clearance, or symptom resolution.

Source material: PBMCs or T cells enriched from blood (not recorded which). This receptor was identified in a woman in her sixties or seventies who had recovered from COVID-19. V gene TRBV9 combines with J gene TRBJ2-3, with a possible D match to TRBD2 (6 bases). The CDR3 loop is CASSVGAGQGVDTQYF. In DNA form, the CDR3 reads TGTGCCAGCAGCGTAGGGGCGGGGCAGGGAGTAGATACGCAGTATTTT.